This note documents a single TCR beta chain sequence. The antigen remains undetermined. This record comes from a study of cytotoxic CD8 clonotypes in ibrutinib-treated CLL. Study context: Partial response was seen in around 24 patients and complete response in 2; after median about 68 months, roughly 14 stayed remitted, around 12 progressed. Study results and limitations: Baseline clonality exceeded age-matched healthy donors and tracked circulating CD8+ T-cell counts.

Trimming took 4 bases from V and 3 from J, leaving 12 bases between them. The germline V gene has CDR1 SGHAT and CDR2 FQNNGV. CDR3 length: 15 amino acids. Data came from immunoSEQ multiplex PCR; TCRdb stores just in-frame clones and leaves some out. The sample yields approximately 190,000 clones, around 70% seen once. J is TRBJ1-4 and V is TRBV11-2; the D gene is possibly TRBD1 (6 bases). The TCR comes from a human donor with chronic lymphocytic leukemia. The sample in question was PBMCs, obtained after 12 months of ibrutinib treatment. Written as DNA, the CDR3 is TGTGCCAGCAGCTCCACAGGGAAATCTAATGAAAAACTGTTTTTT. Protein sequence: CASSSTGKSNEKLFF.